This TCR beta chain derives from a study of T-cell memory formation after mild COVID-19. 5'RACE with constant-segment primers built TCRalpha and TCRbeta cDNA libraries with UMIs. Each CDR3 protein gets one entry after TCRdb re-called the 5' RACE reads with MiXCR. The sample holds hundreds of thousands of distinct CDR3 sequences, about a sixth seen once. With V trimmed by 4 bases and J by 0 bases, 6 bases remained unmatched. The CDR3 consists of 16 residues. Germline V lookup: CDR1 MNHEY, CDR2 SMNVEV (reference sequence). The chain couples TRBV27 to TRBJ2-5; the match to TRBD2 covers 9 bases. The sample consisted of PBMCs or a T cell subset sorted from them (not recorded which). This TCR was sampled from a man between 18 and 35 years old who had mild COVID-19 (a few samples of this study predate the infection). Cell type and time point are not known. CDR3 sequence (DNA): TGTGCCAGCAGTTCGAGGGCTAGCGGGGACCAAGAGACCCAGTACTTC. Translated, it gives CASSSRASGDQETQYF.